This TCR beta chain was captured in a study of blood T cell repertoires in COVID-19. Study-level background: Sources were T cells, B-cell-depleted T cells, or PBMCs; the material itself was cDNA or gDNA.

In the original processing: It was from reference gene primer amplification that nucleated cell counts were estimated. TCRdb's copy holds only in-frame clones and misses some; the assay was immunoSEQ multiplex PCR. D and trimming were read from the DNA, whereas the V and J calls and clone size are those reported in that table. The data show around 200,000 clones, around 90% seen once. J gave up 1 base and V 8 bases, and 13 bases lay outside the gene matches. The CDR3 is made up of 18 amino acids. Germline-derived CDR1 and CDR2 are SNHLY and FYNNEI. The chain employs TRBV2 and TRBJ2-1; 11 bases line up with TRBD2. The sample taken for sequencing was peripheral blood. The sequence was collected from a man aged 45 to 65 with acute or convalescent COVID-19. CDR3 sequence reads: CASSTRAGLADSYNEQFF. CDR3 DNA sequence: TGTGCCAGCTCTACCCGGGCGGGACTAGCGGATTCCTACAATGAGCAGTTCTTC.